This T cell receptor (beta chain) was profiled in a study of T-cell reconstitution after alpha-beta-depleted transplantation in children. This clonotype was seen a few times. What it binds is not known. Germline lookup yields CDR1 LNHNV and CDR2 YYDKDF (reference sequence). Trimming took off 3 bases at V and 4 bases at J, with 7 bases between the two ends. CDR3 length: 12 residues. Unique molecular identifiers featured in how the TCRbeta library was prepared. One entry per CDR3 protein results from TCRdb running MiXCR on the PCR reads. The top ten hold nearly 25% of the sample, which has some 130,000 distinct CDR3 sequences, 8% to 10% seen once. Study findings and constraints: Day-60 TCRbeta diversity that was high in some patients was derived from surviving recipient T cells and thymic progenitors. After one year, T-cell counts and TCRbeta diversity mostly came from new T cells. The study reportedly traced alpha-beta T cells about two months after transplant to several hundred expanded graft clones.

The clonotype was recovered from a girl under three years old who had a stem cell transplant for combined immunodeficiency, so the T cells may come from the graft donor. The chain links TRBV15 to TRBJ2-7; D gene ambiguous. The source was PBMCs, mostly from graft donor cells, collected 180 days after TCRalphabeta/CD19-depleted stem cell transplant. The CDR3 loop reads CATSSGRYEQYF. CDR3 coding DNA: TGTGCCACCAGCAGCGGCAGGTACGAGCAGTACTTC. The full variable domain, rest sourced from reference TRBV15 and TRBJ2-7, is DAMVIQNPRYQVTQFGKPVTLSCSQTLNHNVMYWYQQKSSQAPKLLFHYYDKDFNNEADTPDNFQSRRPNTSFCFLDIRSPGLGDTAMYLCATSSGRYEQYFGPGTRLTVT.